The present T cell receptor beta chain was sequenced within a study of control samples from healthy donors and cancer patients. The assay was immunoSEQ multiplex PCR, and TCRdb's table has in-frame clones only and misses some. The sample lists 70,000 to 95,000 clones; approximately 90% were seen once. Germline CDR1 is SQVTM and CDR2 is ANQGSEA. The CDR3 runs 13 residues. Germline trimming cut 2 bases from V and 2 bases from J; bases unmatched to any gene: 2. V and J are TRBV29-1 and TRBJ2-5; 7 nucleotides align to TRBD2. The source material was blood. The receptor was isolated from a woman aged 25 to 39 in good health. The CDR3 loop is CSVEWGGQETQYF. The CDR3 DNA is TGCAGCGTTGAATGGGGGGGTCAAGAGACCCAGTACTTC.